The following is a T cell receptor beta chain sequence with its context. Antigen: not known. The data are from a study of sequential checkpoint blockade in melanoma. Study at large: Twenty-two patients had matched tumor biopsies before treatment and at week 13 after nivolumab or ipilimumab alone.

Study outcomes and limitations: Patients with week-13 increases in T-cell fraction and clonality benefited about 30 times more often.

Treatment reported: randomized to nivolumab then ipilimumab (arm A) or the reverse (arm B). DNA-damaging chemotherapy had not been given to any patient beforehand. The germline V gene encodes CDR1 SGDLS and CDR2 YYNGEE. Trimming took 5 bases from V and 6 from J, leaving 15 bases between them. The CDR3 has 14 residues. Assay used: immunoSEQ multiplex PCR; TCRdb lists only in-frame clones, some missing. The data hold approximately 8,800 clones, with more than 20% observed a single time. Material: tumor tissue (inferred from file names), obtained from a patient given nivolumab and ipilimumab in sequence. V is TRBV9 and J is TRBJ2-1; perhaps D is TRBD1 or TRBD2 (6 bases each). This TCR was recovered from a human donor with melanoma. The CDR3 region is CASSYWTAGNEQFF. The CDR3 nucleotides read TGTGCCAGCAGTTATTGGACAGCGGGCAATGAGCAGTTCTTC.